This T cell receptor beta chain was found in a study of blood T cell repertoires in COVID-19. Study-wide background: Some COVID-19 samples were acute and others convalescent; all came from the United States, Italy and Spain. In each case, the material was cDNA or gDNA derived from T cells, B-cell-depleted T cells, or PBMCs.

Authors' data handling: The assay estimated nucleated cells by amplifying reference gene primers. Generated by immunoSEQ multiplex PCR, the TCRdb table keeps only in-frame clones and is missing some. The DNA gave D and trimming, while V, J and clone size come from that table. The repertoire holds hundreds of thousands of clones, with roughly 86% as singletons. The CDR3 spans 13 residues. Trimming pared 3 bases from V and 2 bases from J, leaving 6 bases between. In germline, CDR1 is LGHDT, CDR2 YNNKEL (reference sequence). This clone appeared once. Input material: peripheral blood. The TCR originated in a woman aged 45-59 years who had recovered from COVID-19. The chain links TRBV3-1 (or the pseudogene TRBV3-2) to TRBJ2-3; D call uncertain. The CDR3 DNA reads as TGTGCCAGCAGCCACCTAAACACAGATACGCAGTATTTT. Translation gives CASSHLNTDTQYF.